The 23 T cell receptor beta chains below all came from one sample that was sequenced in a study of cytomegalovirus exposure and HLA in healthy donors. Only in-frame clones appear in the TCRdb table, and some are missing; sequencing was by immunoSEQ multiplex PCR. The sample contains some 69,000 clones, approximately 97% of which appear only once. Sequenced: PBMCs. The receptors were sampled from a man between 18 and 29 years old in good health and CMV-seronegative.

This clone occurred once. V gene TRBV11-3 combines with J gene TRBJ1-2; 9 nucleotides align to TRBD1. In germline, CDR1 is SGHNT, CDR2 YENEEA. The CDR3 has 16 residues. V trimming: 0 bases; J trimming: 1 base; junction bases outside the gene matches: 3. The CDR3 region is CASSLERDRDNYGYTF. The CDR3 coding sequence is TGTGCCAGCAGCTTAGAAAGGGACAGGGATAACTATGGCTACACCTTC.

CDR3: CASSLFRLDGYTF. In DNA form, the CDR3 reads TGTGCCAGCAGCTTATTCAGGTTGGATGGCTACACCTTC. The rearrangement links TRBV13 to TRBJ1-2; D is ambiguous. V shed 2 bases and J shed 6 bases, with 10 bases lying between them. The germline CDR1 and CDR2 sequences are PRHDT and FYEKMQ (reference sequence). The CDR3 extends over 13 amino acids.

CDR3 in amino acids: CASSQGTDYYEQYF. For the CDR3, the DNA is TGCGCCAGCAGCCAGGGGACGGACTACTACGAGCAGTACTTC. The chain combines TRBV4-1 with TRBJ2-5; D is perhaps TRBD2 (6 bases). The tail of the sequence fits TRBJ2-7 better, so the J call may be wrong. CDR3 size: 14 residues. Germline CDR1 reads MGHRA; CDR2 reads YSYEKL.

This sequence joins TRBV12-5 and TRBJ2-1; a possible D gene is TRBD1 (5 bases). Trimming removed 7 bases from V and 2 bases from J, with 18 bases in between. The CDR3 runs to 16 residues. Germline lookup yields CDR1 LGHNT and CDR2 FRNRAP. The CDR3 sequence: CASALSRDPTYNEQFF. The CDR3 nucleotides are TGTGCTAGTGCTCTATCCAGGGATCCAACCTACAATGAGCAGTTCTTC.

This clone showed up just once. The chain is built from TRBV27 and TRBJ1-1; tentative D call: TRBD1 (6 bases). Germline CDR1 reads MNHEY; CDR2 reads SMNVEV (reference sequence). The V gene lost 4 bases and the J gene lost 2 bases, with 11 bases spanning the gap. There are 14 residues in the CDR3. CDR3 in amino acids: CASSSRGGNTEAFF. In DNA form, the CDR3 reads TGTGCCAGCAGTTCTCGAGGGGGAAACACTGAAGCTTTCTTT.

This clone was recorded only once. The rearrangement uses TRBV7-6 and TRBJ2-3, with a possible D match to TRBD2 (5 bases). V lost 1 base and J lost 0, with 29 bases in between. This CDR3 spans 22 amino acids. Germline assignment: CDR1 SGHVS and CDR2 FNYEAQ. CDR3 in amino acids: CASSLVQGQGHLRRTSTDTQYF. Written as DNA, the CDR3 is TGTGCCAGCAGCTTAGTGCAAGGTCAAGGCCATCTCCGCCGGACTAGCACAGATACGCAGTATTTT.

The CDR3 DNA follows: TGTGCCAGCTCACCGGCCAACAGGGACATCGTGAACACTGAAGCTTTCTTT. This translates into CASSPANRDIVNTEAFF. V is TRBV18 and J is TRBJ1-1; maybe TRBD1 (6 bases). The CDR3 is 17 residues long. Germline V gene sequence: CDR1 KGHSH, CDR2 LQKENI. The V gene lost 3 bases and the J gene lost 0 bases, with 17 bases spanning the gap.

The V and J genes are TRBV27 and TRBJ1-2; maybe TRBD1 (6 bases). Looked up from germline, CDR1 is MNHEY and CDR2 is SMNVEV (reference sequence). The CDR3 covers 14 residues. Trimming pared 5 bases from V and 3 bases from J, leaving 13 bases between. CDR3 sequence: CASSLGGQYYGYTF. The CDR3 DNA reads TGTGCCAGCAGTCTGGGGGGGCAGTACTATGGCTACACCTTC.

The chain is built from TRBV5-1 and TRBJ2-3, with 14 bases that match TRBD2. There are 14 residues in the CDR3. Trimming removed 4 bases from V and 5 bases from J; junction bases left unmatched: 0. CDR1 is SGHRS, CDR2 YFSETQ, per germline. The CDR3 loop is CASSGTSGRDTQYF. The CDR3 nucleotides read TGCGCCAGCAGCGGGACTAGCGGGAGAGATACGCAGTATTTT.

The chain couples TRBV9 to TRBJ2-7; maybe TRBD2 (5 bases). The CDR3 extends over 15 amino acids. Trimming took off 0 bases at V and 2 bases at J, with 12 bases between the two ends. Per the germline V gene, CDR1 is SGDLS and CDR2 is YYNGEE. The CDR3 DNA reads as TGTGCCAGCAGCGTAGGGGGAGCGGACCCCTACGAGCAGTACTTC. Residues: CASSVGGADPYEQYF. Using reference TRBV9 and TRBJ2-7 for the parts outside the CDR3, the full variable domain is DSGVTQTPKHLITATGQRVTLRCSPRSGDLSVYWYQQSLDQGLQFLIQYYNGEERAKGNILERFSAQQFPDLHSELNLSSLELGDSALYFCASSVGGADPYEQYFGPGTRLTVT.

This chain connects TRBV4-2 to TRBJ1-5; 8 nucleotides match TRBD1. Trimming at V came to 1 base and at J to 7 bases, leaving 9 bases not matched to a gene. The CDR3 is 16 amino acids. Germline V gene data show CDR1 as LGHNA and CDR2 as YNFKEQ. The CDR3 is CASSQVGQGARQPQHF. CDR3 DNA sequence: TGTGCCAGCAGCCAAGTTGGCCAGGGGGCGCGGCAGCCCCAGCATTTT.

The chain is built from TRBV5-5 and TRBJ2-7; tentative D call: TRBD2 (6 bases). In germline, CDR1 is SGHKS, CDR2 YYEKEE (reference sequence). The CDR3 totals 15 residues. V lost 4 bases to trimming and J lost 0 bases, with 14 bases between them. The CDR3 loop is CASSHPGLYSYEQYF. For the CDR3, the DNA is TGTGCCAGCAGCCATCCGGGACTCTACTCCTACGAGCAGTACTTC.

V is TRBV11-1 and J is TRBJ2-1; 9 positions match TRBD1. The J segment lost 8 bases and the V segment lost 5 bases, leaving 13 bases of the junction unmatched. In germline, CDR1 is SGHAT, CDR2 FQDESV (reference sequence). The CDR3 extends over 16 amino acids. DNA for the CDR3: TGTGCCAGCAGCCGGGCCCCGGGACAGGGACAGGATGAGCAGTTCTTC. Translation gives CASSRAPGQGQDEQFF.

V gene TRBV11-3 combines with J gene TRBJ2-3; 9 bases align to TRBD1. Losses at the gene ends were 1 base for V and 1 base for J; bases not matched to a gene: 3. The germline V gene has CDR1 SGHNT and CDR2 YENEEA. This CDR3 has 16 amino acids. The CDR3 protein is CASSLGDRVRTDTQYF. CDR3 sequence (DNA): TGTGCCAGCAGCTTAGGGGACAGGGTGCGCACAGATACGCAGTATTTT.

The V and J genes are TRBV29-1 and TRBJ2-7; 7 positions match TRBD2. The trim removed 1 base at V and 3 bases at J, leaving 0 bases unmatched. The CDR3 covers 12 residues. Germline V gene sequence: CDR1 SQVTM, CDR2 ANQGSEA. The CDR3 protein is CSVEGGGYEQYF. The CDR3 DNA sequence: TGCAGCGTTGAAGGGGGGGGCTACGAGCAGTACTTC.

The chain is built from TRBV4-1 and TRBJ1-5, with D hard to call. Deletions cut 2 bases from V and 2 bases from J, with 16 bases between. CDR1 is MGHRA, CDR2 YSYEKL, per germline. The CDR3 loop spans 17 amino acids. CDR3: CASSQLPPGDGNQPQHF. The CDR3 bases are TGCGCCAGCAGCCAACTTCCCCCGGGTGACGGCAATCAGCCCCAGCATTTT.

V is TRBV11-2 and J is TRBJ1-1, with TRBD1 matching over 10 bases. V was clipped by 1 base and J by 4 bases; unmatched bases: 12. Germline V gene data show CDR1 as SGHAT and CDR2 as FQNNGV. This CDR3 comprises 18 residues. The CDR3 coding sequence is TGTGCCAGCAGCTTAGCGGGGGGGACAGGGGTTCCTTTCACTGAAGCTTTCTTT. Protein sequence: CASSLAGGTGVPFTEAFF.

V gene TRBV7-9 combines with J gene TRBJ1-3; D gene unclear. V lost 2 bases and J lost 0, with 5 bases in between. The CDR3 has 14 residues. Germline V gene lookup returns CDR1 SEHNR and CDR2 FQNEAQ (reference sequence). CDR3 in amino acids: CASSLPSSGNTIYF. The CDR3 nucleotides are TGTGCCAGCAGCTTACCGAGCTCTGGAAACACCATATATTTT. Filled out from reference TRBV7-9 and TRBJ1-3, the complete variable domain reads DTGVSQNPRHKITKRGQNVTFRCDPISEHNRLYWYRQTLGQGPEFLTYFQNEAQLEKSRLLSDRFSAERPKGSFSTLEIQRTEQGDSAMYLCASSLPSSGNTIYFGEGSWLTVV.

The rearrangement links TRBV30 to TRBJ2-3; the match to TRBD2 covers 8 bases. Germline trimming cut 0 bases from V and 1 base from J; bases unmatched to any gene: 3. Germline V gene sequence: CDR1 GTSNPN, CDR2 SVGIG (reference sequence). This CDR3 comprises 15 residues. The DNA for the CDR3 is TGTGCCTGGAGTGTCGGACTAGCAGGCACAGATACGCAGTATTTT. Protein: CAWSVGLAGTDTQYF.

This chain links TRBV29-1 with TRBJ2-1; the D gene is possibly TRBD2 (6 bases). This CDR3 region has 12 residues. V lost 8 bases, J lost 8 bases, and 16 bases lay in between. CDR1 SQVTM and CDR2 ANQGSEA come from the germline V gene. The CDR3 region is CSYDRDSHEQFF. The CDR3 DNA reads TGCAGCTATGACCGGGACTCGCATGAGCAGTTCTTC.

The rearrangement joins TRBV14 to TRBJ1-2, with 7 bases aligning to TRBD1. Unmatched junction bases numbered 3, after V lost 4 bases and J lost 7 bases. The CDR3 extends over 12 amino acids. Germline V gene lookup returns CDR1 SGHDN and CDR2 FVKESK. As DNA, the CDR3 is TGTGCCAGCAGCCTCACAGGGGTTGGCTACACCTTC. Protein: CASSLTGVGYTF.

This sequence joins TRBV19 and TRBJ1-4; D is unresolved. The CDR3 is made up of 15 amino acids. V shed 3 bases and J shed 2 bases, with 10 bases lying between them. In germline, CDR1 is LNHDA, CDR2 SQIVND (reference sequence). The CDR3 loop is CASSMEGSTNEKLFF. The DNA of the CDR3 is TGTGCCAGTAGTATGGAGGGCAGTACTAATGAAAAACTGTTTTTT.

About this clone itself: Distinct nucleotide sequences in the sample also encode this CDR3. V usage is TRBV19 and J usage is TRBJ1-1; weak D call: TRBD1 (6 bases). CDR3 size: 14 residues. Germline V gene sequence: CDR1 LNHDA, CDR2 SQIVND (reference sequence). V was pared by 1 base and J by 1 base, with 7 bases between. The CDR3 coding sequence is TGTGCCAGTAGTATAGTAGGGGGGAACACTGAAGCTTTCTTT. Translated: CASSIVGGNTEAFF. The full variable domain, with the rest looked up from reference TRBV19 and TRBJ1-1, is DGGITQSPKYLFRKEGQNVTLSCEQNLNHDAMYWYRQDPGQGLRLIYYSQIVNDFQKGDIAEGYSVSREKKESFPLTVTSAQKNPTAFYLCASSIVGGNTEAFFGQGTRLTVV.